This TCR beta chain was sequenced in a study of siplizumab effects on memory and regulatory T cells. Trimming pared 5 bases from V and 2 bases from J, leaving 9 bases between. The germline V gene encodes CDR1 SQVTM and CDR2 ANQGSEA. The CDR3 sequence is 12 residues long. Measured with immunoSEQ multiplex PCR; TCRdb has only the in-frame clones, and not every one. The sample holds some 40,000 clones, around 92% seen once. This chain joins TRBV29-1 and TRBJ1-2; the D gene is possibly TRBD1 (6 bases). The source is a human donor in good health. The sample was naive CD4+ T cells sorted from blood. CDR3 amino acids: CSVSGQNYGYTF. The CDR3 DNA is TGCAGCGTTAGTGGACAGAACTATGGCTACACCTTC.